The 9 T cell receptor beta chains below were found in one sample sequenced in a study of OX40 agonist ivuxolimab in advanced cancers. Sequencing was performed with immunoSEQ multiplex PCR; in TCRdb, only in-frame clones are kept and a portion is missing. The table records 59,000 or so clones, roughly 80% of them present only once. The source material was CD4+ or CD8+ T cells sorted from blood, sampled in a trial of the OX40 agonist ivuxolimab. The receptors were gathered from an adult with an advanced solid tumor such as melanoma, head and neck, liver or kidney cancer.

V usage is TRBV5-4 and J usage is TRBJ1-2; D call uncertain. The germline CDR1 and CDR2 sequences are SGHNT and YYREEE (reference sequence). CDR3 length: 12 amino acids. V dropped 4 bases and J dropped 6 bases, with 10 bases sitting between them. The CDR3 here is CASSAQFHGYTF. The CDR3 DNA follows: TGTGCCAGCAGCGCACAATTCCATGGCTACACCTTC.

This sequence joins TRBV6-5 and TRBJ1-3; D gene uncertain. The CDR3 is 13 residues long. Trimming left V 0 bases short and J 4 bases short, with 4 bases between. Germline V gene data show CDR1 as MNHEY and CDR2 as SVGAGI. CDR3 amino acids: CASSYSNGNTIYF. CDR3 nucleotide sequence: TGTGCCAGCAGTTACTCGAACGGAAACACCATATATTTT.

CDR3 in DNA: TGTGCCAGTAGTAGAGGAGGTTCGGGGTCACCCTACAATGAGCAGTTCTTC. It codes for CASSRGGSGSPYNEQFF. This chain links TRBV19 with TRBJ2-1; D perhaps matches TRBD2 (5 bases). Germline assignment: CDR1 LNHDA and CDR2 SQIVND (reference sequence). The CDR3 has 17 residues. Trimming removed 4 bases from V and 2 bases from J, with 18 bases in between.

This chain joins TRBV23-1 and TRBJ1-2; tentatively, D is TRBD1 (5 bases). TRBV23-1 belongs to the ORF category, with a function that is uncertain. V lost 7 bases to trimming and J lost 1 base, with 10 bases between them. This CDR3 is 13 amino acids long. The CDR3 region has the DNA TGCGCCAGCACCTTGACAGTTAACTATGGCTACACCTTC. This gives the protein CASTLTVNYGYTF.

The genes are TRBV10-2 and TRBJ1-1, with D unresolved. The CDR3 is 13 residues long. Trimming pared 7 bases from V and 1 base from J, leaving 10 bases between. CDR1 and CDR2 (germline): WSHSY, SAAADI. The CDR3 region has the DNA TGCGCCAGCATGACGTCGGAGAACACTGAAGCTTTCTTT. Its translation is CASMTSENTEAFF.

The chain couples TRBV28 to TRBJ2-7, with D perhaps matching TRBD1 (5 bases). The length of the CDR3 is 13 residues. Germline V CDR1 and CDR2: MDHEN, SYDVKM. V was clipped by 6 bases and J by 6 bases, with 15 bases between them. As DNA, the CDR3 is TGTGCCAGCAGCCCGATACAGGATCGCGAGCAGTACTTC. Translated: CASSPIQDREQYF.

The CDR3 spells CAGRDRGPAFF. In DNA form, the CDR3 reads TGTGCCGGCCGGGACAGGGGCCCAGCTTTCTTT. V and J are TRBV30 and TRBJ1-1, with TRBD1 matching 10 bases. Trimming took 8 bases from V and 10 from J; bases not matched to a gene: 7. Germline loops: CDR1 GTSNPN, CDR2 SVGIG (reference sequence). CDR3 length: 11 residues. The complete variable domain, with remaining parts taken from reference TRBV30 and TRBJ1-1, reads SQTIHQWPATLVQPVGSPLSLECTVEGTSNPNLYWYRQAAGRGLQLLFYSVGIGQISSEVPQNLSASRPQDRQFILSSKKLLLSDSGFYLCAGRDRGPAFFGQGTRLTVV.

This clone is a singleton in its sample. This chain joins TRBV5-1 and TRBJ1-6; weak D call: TRBD1 (5 bases). This CDR3 contains 15 residues. V was trimmed by 4 bases and J by 6 bases, leaving 14 bases between them. Germline V lookup: CDR1 SGHRS, CDR2 YFSETQ. DNA for the CDR3: TGCGCCAGCAGCCCTATCGACAGTCCTAATTCACCCCTCCACTTT. It specifies CASSPIDSPNSPLHF.

The V and J genes are TRBV7-2 and TRBJ1-5; D is unresolved. Per the germline V gene, CDR1 is SGHTA and CDR2 is FQGNSA. CDR3 size: 14 residues. V shed 5 bases and J shed 4 bases, with 12 bases lying between them. The CDR3 is CASSPDRGNQPQHF. CDR3 nucleotides: TGTGCCAGCAGCCCCGACCGGGGAAATCAGCCCCAGCATTTT.